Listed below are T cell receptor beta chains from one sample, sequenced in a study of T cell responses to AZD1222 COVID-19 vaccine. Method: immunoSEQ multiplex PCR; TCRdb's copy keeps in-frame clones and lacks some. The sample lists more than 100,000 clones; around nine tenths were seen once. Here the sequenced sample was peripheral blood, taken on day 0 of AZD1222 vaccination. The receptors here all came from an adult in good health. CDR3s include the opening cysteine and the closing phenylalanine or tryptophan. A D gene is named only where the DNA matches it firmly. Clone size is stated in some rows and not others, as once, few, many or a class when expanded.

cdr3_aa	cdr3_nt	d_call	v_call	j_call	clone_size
CASSQNPAGRKLFF	TGCGCCAGCAGCCAAAATCCTGCAGGGCGAAAACTGTTTTTT	.	TRBV4-1	TRBJ1-4	.
CASSLEGRGRGFQETQYF	TGTGCCAGCAGCTTAGAGGGTAGGGGCAGGGGATTCCAAGAGACCCAGTACTTC	.	TRBV7-6	TRBJ2-5	.
CASSEETASTDTQYF	TGTGCCAGCAGTGAAGAGACAGCTAGCACAGATACGCAGTATTTT	.	TRBV27	TRBJ2-3	.
CASSYRVNPYNEQFF	TGTGCCAGCAGCTATCGGGTAAATCCCTACAATGAGCAGTTCTTC	.	TRBV7-6	TRBJ2-1	.
CASSRREGAGDTQYF	TGTGCCAGCTCACGCCGGGAGGGCGCGGGAGATACGCAGTATTTT	TRBD2	TRBV18	TRBJ2-3	.
CASSPWDTSNYGYTF	TGTGCCAGCAGCCCCTGGGACACCTCTAACTATGGCTACACCTTC	.	TRBV7-6	TRBJ1-2	.
CASRLSGGAYEQYF	TGTGCCAGCAGACTGTCAGGGGGCGCGTACGAGCAGTACTTC	TRBD1	TRBV27	TRBJ2-7	.
CASRFRGNTGELFF	TGTGCCAGTAGATTCAGGGGAAACACCGGGGAGCTGTTTTTT	.	TRBV19	TRBJ2-2	few
CASNPLTGVVSGELFF	TGCGCCAGCAACCCCCTGACAGGGGTTGTATCCGGGGAGCTGTTTTTT	TRBD1	TRBV5-1	TRBJ2-2	.
CASSQGGPYEQYF	TGTGCCAGCAGCCAAGGGGGTCCCTACGAGCAGTACTTC	.	TRBV4-2	TRBJ2-7	.
CASRNRAGYTF	TGTGCCAGCAGAAACAGGGCTGGCTACACCTTC	.	TRBV12-3/TRBV12-4	TRBJ1-2	.
CATSRGGRSLANYGYTF	TGTGCCACCAGCAGAGGCGGACGGTCCTTGGCTAACTATGGCTACACCTTC	.	TRBV15	TRBJ1-2	few
CASRGLGPSTDTQYF	TGTGCCAGCAGGGGGCTTGGCCCTAGCACAGATACGCAGTATTTT	.	TRBV6-5	TRBJ2-3	.
CASSQGGGSRQPQHF	TGTGCCAGTAGCCAGGGGGGCGGTTCAAGACAGCCCCAGCATTTT	TRBD1	TRBV19	TRBJ1-5	few
CASSFVLAGLGEQFF	TGTGCCAGCAGCTTCGTGCTAGCGGGACTGGGAGAGCAGTTCTTC	TRBD2	TRBV11-2	TRBJ2-1	.
CASSELQREQFF	TGTGCCAGCAGTGAACTCCAACGAGAGCAGTTCTTC	.	TRBV6-1	TRBJ2-1	.
CASRGGQNSGNTIYF	TGTGCCTCCAGGGGAGGGCAAAACTCTGGAAACACCATATATTTT	.	TRBV28	TRBJ1-3	.
CATSDGYNEQFF	TGTGCCACCAGTGATGGTTACAATGAGCAGTTCTTC	.	TRBV24-1	TRBJ2-1	.
CASRGTTEGGLETQYF	TGTGCCAGCAGAGGCACTACCGAAGGGGGGTTAGAGACCCAGTACTTC	.	TRBV9	TRBJ2-5	.
CASSIEGTGRWEAFF	TGTGCCAGTAGTATTGAGGGTACGGGGCGATGGGAAGCTTTCTTT	.	TRBV19	TRBJ1-1	.
CASSLAVLQPQHF	TGTGCCAGCAGTTTAGCAGTCCTCCAGCCCCAGCATTTT	.	TRBV12-3/TRBV12-4	TRBJ1-5	.
CASSFPQEYGGDTIYF	TGTGCCAGCAGTTTTCCCCAGGAGTACGGAGGGGACACCATATATTTT	.	TRBV28	TRBJ1-3	once
CASSYRAGPTDTQYF	TGTGCCAGCAGCTATCGAGCGGGGCCCACAGATACGCAGTATTTT	TRBD2	TRBV5-4	TRBJ2-3	.
CASSGPLRGQGSPLHF	TGTGCCAGCAGTGGGCCCCTCAGGGGGCAAGGGTCACCCCTCCACTTT	TRBD1	TRBV2	TRBJ1-6	.
CASSRRTWGETEAFF	TGTGCCAGCAGCCGCCGCACTTGGGGGGAGACTGAAGCTTTCTTT	.	TRBV27	TRBJ1-1	.
CATQGTGGGGQQFF	TGTGCCACCCAAGGAACAGGGGGCGGGGGACAGCAGTTCTTC	TRBD1	TRBV24-1	TRBJ2-1	.
CASSLAGRATGELFF	TGTGCCAGCAGCTTAGCAGGCAGGGCGACCGGGGAGCTGTTTTTT	.	TRBV11-3	TRBJ2-2	.
CASSQGLAGGLEQFF	TGTGCCAGCAGTCAGGGACTAGCGGGGGGACTTGAGCAGTTCTTC	TRBD2	TRBV27	TRBJ2-1	once
CATTSQGYEQYF	TGTGCCACAACTAGCCAGGGCTACGAGCAGTACTTC	.	TRBV2	TRBJ2-7	.
CASSPGVASSYNEQFF	TGTGCCAGCAGCCCCGGAGTGGCTAGCAGCTACAATGAGCAGTTCTTC	.	TRBV3-1/TRBV3-2	TRBJ2-1	few
CASSRTGISSGEQYF	TGCGCCAGCAGCAGAACAGGGATCTCTTCCGGCGAGCAGTACTTC	.	TRBV5-1	TRBJ2-7	.
CSVGTSENSPLHF	TGCAGCGTCGGGACTTCCGAGAATTCACCCCTCCACTTT	.	TRBV29-1	TRBJ1-6	few
CASSPTHLYEQYF	TGTGCCAGCAGTCCAACACACCTCTACGAGCAGTACTTC	.	TRBV27	TRBJ2-7	once
CASGLRVMNTEAFF	TGTGCCAGTGGTCTCAGGGTGATGAACACTGAAGCTTTCTTT	.	TRBV19	TRBJ1-1	.
CASSIDGSGGSKQFF	TGTGCCAGTAGTATAGACGGGTCTGGGGGCAGTAAGCAGTTCTTC	.	TRBV19	TRBJ2-1	.
CTSSQDSSGTSTDTQYF	TGCACCAGCAGCCAAGATAGTAGCGGGACGAGCACAGATACGCAGTATTTT	.	TRBV1	TRBJ2-3	.
CASSPGQNIQYF	TGTGCCAGCTCACCGGGACAGAACATTCAGTACTTC	TRBD1	TRBV18	TRBJ2-4	.
CASSLVLAGGTDTQYF	TGTGCCAGCAGCTTGGTTTTAGCGGGGGGCACAGATACGCAGTATTTT	TRBD2	TRBV5-4	TRBJ2-3	.
CASGAGQSEAFF	TGTGCCAGCGGGGCAGGACAGAGTGAAGCTTTCTTT	.	TRBV5-4	TRBJ1-1	.
CATSSAGNEKLFF	TGTGCCACCAGCTCGGCGGGTAATGAAAAACTGTTTTTT	.	TRBV24-1	TRBJ1-4	.
CASSLEDPSPPYSNQPQHF	TGTGCCAGCAGCTTAGAGGACCCCTCTCCCCCGTATAGCAATCAGCCCCAGCATTTT	.	TRBV7-2	TRBJ1-5	.